The sequence of this T cell receptor (beta chain) was determined in a study of T-cell reconstitution after alpha-beta-depleted transplantation in children. The TCRbeta library was prepared with unique molecular identifiers. MiXCR, run by TCRdb on the PCR reads, gives a single entry per CDR3 protein. Among some 600,000 distinct CDR3 sequences, 13% were seen once, and the ten largest hold 2.2%. This clonotype was picked up many times. Antigen: not known. Study outcomes and limitations: By about two months after transplant, alpha-beta T cells reportedly arose from several hundred graft clones that had expanded.

Losses at the gene ends were 7 bases for V and 8 bases for J; bases not matched to a gene: 11. The CDR3 runs 13 residues. Germline V CDR1 and CDR2: SQVTM, ANQGSEA. The rearrangement joins TRBV29-1 to TRBJ2-1, with 7 bases aligning to TRBD2. The sample here was PBMCs, mostly from graft donor cells, taken 360 days after TCRalphabeta/CD19-depleted stem cell transplant. The source is a male patient aged 5 to 17 who had a stem cell transplant for acute myeloid leukemia, so the T cells may come from the graft donor. CDR3 in amino acids: CSASGGGFDEQFF. The CDR3 DNA reads TGCAGCGCTTCGGGGGGAGGGTTCGATGAGCAGTTCTTC.